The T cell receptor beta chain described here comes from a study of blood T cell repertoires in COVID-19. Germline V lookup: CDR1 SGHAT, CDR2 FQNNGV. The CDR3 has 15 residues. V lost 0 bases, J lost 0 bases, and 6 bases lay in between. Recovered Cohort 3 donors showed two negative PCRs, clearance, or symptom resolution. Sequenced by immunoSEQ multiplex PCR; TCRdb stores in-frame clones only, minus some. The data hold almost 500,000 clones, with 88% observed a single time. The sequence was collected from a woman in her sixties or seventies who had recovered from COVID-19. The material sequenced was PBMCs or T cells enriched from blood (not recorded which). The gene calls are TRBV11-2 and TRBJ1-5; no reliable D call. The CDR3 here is CASSLETYSNQPQHF. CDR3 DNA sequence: TGTGCCAGCAGCTTAGAGACTTATAGCAATCAGCCCCAGCATTTT. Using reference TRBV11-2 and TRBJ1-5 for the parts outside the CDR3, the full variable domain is EAGVAQSPRYKIIEKRQSVAFWCNPISGHATLYWYQQILGQGPKLLIQFQNNGVVDDSQLPKDRFSAERLKGVDSTLKIQPAKLEDSAVYLCASSLETYSNQPQHFGDGTRLSIL.